The sample holds a few counts of the clone carrying this T cell receptor (beta chain). These data originate in a study of blood T cell repertoires in COVID-19. In the study overall: Whether acute or convalescent, the COVID-19 samples came from the United States, Italy and Spain. T cells, B-cell-depleted T cells, or PBMCs supplied cDNA or gDNA.

Profiled with immunoSEQ multiplex PCR; TCRdb holds only in-frame clones, not every one. Of about 200,000 clones in the sample, approximately 81% are singletons; the top ten hold 4.5% to 5%. The germline CDR1 and CDR2 sequences are MNHNS and SASEGT. Between the trimmed V and J ends, which lost 3 bases and 5 bases, there was a span of 10 bases. The CDR3 extends over 13 amino acids. The chain recombines TRBV6-1 with TRBJ2-5, with no clear D. This receptor was identified in a woman older than 75 with acute or convalescent COVID-19. The sequencing sample was made of peripheral blood. The CDR3 here is CASSDQKRETQYF. The DNA of the CDR3 is TGTGCCAGCAGTGACCAGAAGAGGGAGACCCAGTACTTC.